A selection of T cell receptor beta chains follows, all from one sample in a study of blood T cell repertoires in COVID-19. Clones were read by immunoSEQ multiplex PCR, and TCRdb kept only the in-frame ones, dropping some. The sample holds tens of thousands of clones, roughly 91% seen once. The material sequenced was PBMCs or T cells enriched from blood (not recorded which). The receptors stem from a woman aged 40-49 years who had recovered from COVID-19. Each CDR3 is given with its conserved first and last residue. D genes are given only for firm matches. A row's size may be missing; if present it is once, few, many or a size class.

CDR3,DNA,V,J,D,size
CASSQVPAEASTDTQYF,TGTGCCAGCAGCCAAGTACCTGCGGAGGCTAGCACAGATACGCAGTATTTT,TRBV14,TRBJ2-3,-,once
CASPFGTQLQKEYF,TGTGCCAGCCCCTTTGGGACACAGTTACAGAAGGAGTACTTC,TRBV21-1,TRBJ2-7,-,-
CASSVDMGTRFSGTDTQYF,TGTGCCAGCAGCGTAGATATGGGGACTCGGTTTTCTGGCACAGATACGCAGTATTTT,TRBV9,TRBJ2-3,-,-
CASSGTGTQETQYF,TGTGCCAGCAGCGGTACAGGGACACAAGAGACCCAGTACTTC,TRBV5-6,TRBJ2-5,-,once
CASRRNDREVNGYTF,TGTGCCAGCCGCCGCAATGACAGGGAGGTAAATGGCTACACCTTC,TRBV6-5,TRBJ1-2,TRBD1,-
CASSLMGQGGNTQYF,TGTGCCAGCAGCTTAATGGGACAGGGAGGGAATACGCAGTATTTT,TRBV11-2,TRBJ2-3,TRBD1,-
CASSPTAGLDEKLFF,TGTGCCAGCTCACCCACGGCCGGGTTAGATGAAAAACTGTTTTTT,TRBV18,TRBJ1-4,-,-
CASSPGTSGSQETQYF,TGTGCCAGCAGCCCGGGGACTAGCGGGTCCCAAGAGACCCAGTACTTC,TRBV11-3,TRBJ2-5,TRBD2,-
CASSITLAGGQKQFF,TGTGCCAGTAGTATCACACTAGCGGGGGGGCAAAAGCAGTTCTTC,TRBV19,TRBJ2-1,TRBD2,once
CASSQTSQGELFF,TGTGCCAGCAGCCAGACTAGTCAGGGGGAGCTGTTTTTT,TRBV11-2,TRBJ2-2,-,-
CASSRQGGFVETQYF,TGCGCCAGCAGCCGACAGGGGGGATTCGTAGAGACCCAGTACTTC,TRBV5-1,TRBJ2-5,TRBD1,-
CATSETGTPDNEQFF,TGTGCCACCAGTGAAACCGGGACACCTGACAATGAGCAGTTCTTC,TRBV24-1,TRBJ2-1,-,once
CASSIDPSTDTQYF,TGTGCCAGTAGTATAGATCCTAGCACAGATACGCAGTATTTT,TRBV19,TRBJ2-3,-,-
CAISEATGELFF,TGTGCCATCAGTGAGGCGACCGGGGAGCTGTTTTTT,TRBV10-3,TRBJ2-2,-,-
CASSFGTGGRMNTEAFF,TGTGCCAGCAGCTTTGGGACAGGGGGCCGGATGAACACTGAAGCTTTCTTT,TRBV11-3,TRBJ1-1,TRBD1,-
CASSLPGQGSQPQHF,TGTGCCAGCAGCCTCCCCGGACAGGGGAGTCAGCCCCAGCATTTT,TRBV28,TRBJ1-5,TRBD1,-
CAISDPTADTNYGYTF,TGTGCCATCAGTGATCCGACAGCCGACACTAACTATGGCTACACCTTC,TRBV10-3,TRBJ1-2,-,-
CASSSPGVAFF,TGTGCCAGCAGTTCGCCAGGGGTAGCTTTCTTT,TRBV12-3/TRBV12-4,TRBJ1-1,-,-
CSVDAGGSGYTF,TGCAGCGTTGATGCCGGGGGTAGTGGCTACACCTTC,TRBV29-1,TRBJ1-2,-,-
CASSLKGRYGYTF,TGTGCCAGCAGTTTGAAGGGGCGCTATGGCTACACCTTC,TRBV12-3/TRBV12-4,TRBJ1-2,-,-
CASSLRGQGDSPLHF,TGTGCCAGCAGCTTACGGGGACAGGGTGACTCACCCCTCCACTTT,TRBV11-2,TRBJ1-6,TRBD1,-
CASTSQSGGGEQYF,TGTGCCAGCACCTCCCAAAGCGGGGGAGGTGAGCAGTACTTC,TRBV7-2,TRBJ2-7,TRBD2,-